Following are 6 T cell receptor beta chains from one sample sequenced in a study of T cells after posttransplantation cyclophosphamide. The protocol was immunoSEQ multiplex PCR, while the TCRdb copy is restricted to in-frame clones and leaves out a portion. The sample is made up of some 35,000 clones, none counted only once. Specimen: PBMCs. Every receptor here comes from a man aged 25 to 45 in good health and a related stem cell transplant donor.

This clone has more than one count but fewer than ten. CDR3 sequence reads: CASSVTDRAGKETQYF. CDR3 nucleotides: TGTGCCAGCAGCGTAACGGACAGGGCGGGAAAAGAGACCCAGTACTTC. This rearrangement joins TRBV5-5 to TRBJ2-5; 8 nucleotides agree with TRBD1. Germline V gene data show CDR1 as SGHKS and CDR2 as YYEKEE (reference sequence). This CDR3 contains 16 residues. Trimming at V came to 4 bases and at J to 3 bases, leaving 11 bases not matched to a gene. Full variable domain (rest looked up from reference TRBV5-5 and TRBJ2-5): DAGVTQSPTHLIKTRGQQVTLRCSPISGHKSVSWYQQVLGQGPQFIFQYYEKEERGRGNFPDRFSARQFPNYSSELNVNALLLGDSALYLCASSVTDRAGKETQYFGPGTRLLVL.

Many counts were recorded for this clone. This chain joins TRBV4-3 and TRBJ1-2; 9 positions agree with TRBD1. After removal of 0 bases from V and 7 bases from J, the junction contained 6 bases not matched to a gene. The CDR3 sequence is 15 residues long. Germline V CDR1 and CDR2: LGHNA, YSLEER. This CDR3 is CASSQDLGQGGGYTF. The CDR3 nucleotides read TGCGCCAGCAGCCAAGATCTGGGACAGGGAGGTGGCTACACCTTC.

This clone has a count of ten or more. V is TRBV7-9 and J is TRBJ2-3, with 7 nucleotides matching TRBD1. CDR1 SEHNR and CDR2 FQNEAQ come from the germline V gene (reference sequence). Trimming cost V 2 bases and J 2 bases; bases outside gene matches: 4. The CDR3 runs 15 residues. CDR3 region: CASSLLQGFTDTQYF. CDR3 nucleotide sequence: TGTGCCAGCAGCTTACTACAGGGGTTCACAGATACGCAGTATTTT.

This clone was seen ten or more times. The chain is built from TRBV6-6 and TRBJ2-2; no clear D gene. Trimming removed 2 bases at V and 4 bases at J, with 14 bases between. This CDR3 region has 16 residues. Germline V gene sequence: CDR1 MNHNY, CDR2 SVGAGI (reference sequence). The CDR3: CASSYDQLLSTGELFF. As DNA, the CDR3 is TGTGCCAGCAGTTACGATCAGTTGTTGAGCACCGGGGAGCTGTTTTTT.

This clone was detected ten times or more. CDR3 in amino acids: CASSVGDRRPNYGYTF. DNA of the CDR3: TGTGCCAGCAGCGTAGGGGACAGACGTCCTAACTATGGCTACACCTTC. The chain joins TRBV9 to TRBJ1-2; 7 bases align to TRBD1. Looked up from germline, CDR1 is SGDLS and CDR2 is YYNGEE. Losses at the gene ends were 0 bases for V and 0 bases for J; bases not matched to a gene: 5. This CDR3 has 16 residues.

In this sample, this clone turned up many times. The chain is built from TRBV12-3 or TRBV12-4 and TRBJ2-1, with no clear D. CDR3 size: 12 residues. The ends were cut back, 5 bases at V and 7 bases at J, with 9 bases in the middle. The CDR3 region is CASSPLLNEQFF. Here the CDR3 DNA reads TGTGCCAGCAGTCCTTTACTGAATGAGCAGTTCTTC.